This TCR beta chain is drawn from a study of T cells after yellow fever vaccination. TCRdb used MiXCR to reprocess the 5' RACE reads, holding one entry per CDR3 protein. Altogether nearly 550,000 distinct CDR3 sequences are present, roughly a fifth being singletons, with the ten largest covering 13% to 15%. This clonotype was seen more than once but under ten times. V shed 0 bases, J shed 2 bases, and the junction held 11 bases outside the gene matches. Germline assignment: CDR1 LGHNA and CDR2 YSLEER. The CDR3 contains 20 residues. The origin of this receptor is a man aged 25 to 45 who received the YFV17D yellow fever vaccine. This specimen consisted of PBMCs, obtained 15 days after the yellow fever booster vaccination. The chain carries TRBV4-3 and TRBJ2-3, with 13 bases fitting TRBD2. The CDR3 DNA follows: TGCGCCAGCAGCCAAGAATTCGGGGCTGGGACTAGCGGGACCACAGATACGCAGTATTTT. This codes for CASSQEFGAGTSGTTDTQYF.